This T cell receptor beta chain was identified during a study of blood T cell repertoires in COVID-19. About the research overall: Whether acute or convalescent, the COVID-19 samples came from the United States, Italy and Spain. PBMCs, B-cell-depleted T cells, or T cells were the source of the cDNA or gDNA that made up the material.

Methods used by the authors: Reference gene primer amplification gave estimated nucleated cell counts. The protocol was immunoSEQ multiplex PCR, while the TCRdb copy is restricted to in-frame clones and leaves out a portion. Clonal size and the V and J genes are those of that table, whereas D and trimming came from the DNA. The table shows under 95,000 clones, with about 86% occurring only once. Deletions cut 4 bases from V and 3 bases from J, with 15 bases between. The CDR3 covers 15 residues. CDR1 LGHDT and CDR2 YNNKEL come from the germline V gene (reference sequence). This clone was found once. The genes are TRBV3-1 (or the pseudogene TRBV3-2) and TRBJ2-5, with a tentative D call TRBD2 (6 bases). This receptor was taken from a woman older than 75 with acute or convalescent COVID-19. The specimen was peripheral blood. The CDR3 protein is CASSRSLAWKETQYF. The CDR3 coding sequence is TGTGCCAGCAGCCGCTCTCTAGCGTGGAAAGAGACCCAGTACTTC.